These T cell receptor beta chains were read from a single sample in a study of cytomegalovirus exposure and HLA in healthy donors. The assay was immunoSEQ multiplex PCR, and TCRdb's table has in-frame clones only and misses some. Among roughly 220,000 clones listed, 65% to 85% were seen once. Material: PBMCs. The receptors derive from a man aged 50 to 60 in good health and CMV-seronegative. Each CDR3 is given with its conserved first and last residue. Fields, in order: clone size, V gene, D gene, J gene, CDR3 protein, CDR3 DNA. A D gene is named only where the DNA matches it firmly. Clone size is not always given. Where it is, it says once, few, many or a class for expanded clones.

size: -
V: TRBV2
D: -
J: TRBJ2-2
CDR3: CASRPGQFRAGELFF
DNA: TGTGCCAGCAGGCCTGGACAGTTTAGGGCCGGGGAGCTGTTTTTT

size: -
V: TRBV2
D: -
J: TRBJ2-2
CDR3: CASIRDSPYTGELFF
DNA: TGTGCCAGCATCCGGGACTCGCCATACACCGGGGAGCTGTTTTTT

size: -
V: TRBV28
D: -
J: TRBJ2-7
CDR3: CASSPPDYEQYF
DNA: TGTGCCAGCAGTCCGCCAGACTACGAGCAGTACTTC

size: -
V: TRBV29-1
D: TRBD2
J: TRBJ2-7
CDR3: CSVLAGSGRTYEQYF
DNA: TGCAGCGTCCTTGCCGGGAGCGGGAGAACCTACGAGCAGTACTTC

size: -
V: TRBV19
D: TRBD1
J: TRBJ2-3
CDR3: CASSRWGQSTDTQYF
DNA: TGTGCCAGTAGTAGATGGGGACAGAGCACAGATACGCAGTATTTT

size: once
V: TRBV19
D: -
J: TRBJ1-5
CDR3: CASSIESRGQHF
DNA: TGTGCCAGTAGTATAGAGTCTCGGGGGCAGCATTTT

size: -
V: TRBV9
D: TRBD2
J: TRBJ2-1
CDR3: CASSVAAGEHNEQFF
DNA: TGTGCCAGCAGCGTAGCAGCGGGAGAGCACAATGAGCAGTTCTTC

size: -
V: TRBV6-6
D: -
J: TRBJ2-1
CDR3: CASSLPPREQFF
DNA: TGTGCCAGCAGCCTCCCACCTCGGGAGCAGTTCTTC

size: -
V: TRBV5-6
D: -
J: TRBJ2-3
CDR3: CASSRLSGGGKKVDTQYF
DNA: TGTGCCAGCAGCCGGTTATCGGGGGGCGGTAAGAAAGTAGATACGCAGTATTTT

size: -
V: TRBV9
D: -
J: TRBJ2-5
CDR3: CASSVDKGEYRETQYF
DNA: TGTGCCAGCAGCGTAGATAAGGGGGAGTATCGAGAGACCCAGTACTTC

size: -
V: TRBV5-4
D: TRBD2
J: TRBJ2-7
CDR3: CASSLGPTGTSGYEQYF
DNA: TGTGCCAGCAGCTTGGGGCCAACCGGGACTAGCGGGTACGAGCAGTACTTC

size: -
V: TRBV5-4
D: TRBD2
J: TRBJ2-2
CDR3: CASSLNGGRNTGELFF
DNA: TGTGCCAGCAGCTTGAACGGCGGGAGGAACACCGGGGAGCTGTTTTTT

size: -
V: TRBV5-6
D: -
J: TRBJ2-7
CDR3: CASSPGQYEQYF
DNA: TGTGCCAGCAGCCCAGGGCAATACGAGCAGTACTTC

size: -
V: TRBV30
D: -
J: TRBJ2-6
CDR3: CAWASGANVLTF
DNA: TGTGCCTGGGCGTCAGGGGCCAACGTCCTGACTTTC

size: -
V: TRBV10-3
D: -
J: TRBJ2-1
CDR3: CAISSNPGRLGHNEQFF
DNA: TGTGCCATCAGTTCTAACCCGGGCCGACTAGGGCACAATGAGCAGTTCTTC

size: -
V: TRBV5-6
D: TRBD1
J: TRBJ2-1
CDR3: CASSRDRGRGGLAYNEQFF
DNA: TGTGCCAGCAGCCGGGACAGGGGGCGAGGTGGACTAGCGTACAATGAGCAGTTCTTC

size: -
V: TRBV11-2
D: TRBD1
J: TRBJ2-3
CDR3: CASRRDRGGTDTQYF
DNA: TGTGCCAGCCGTCGAGACAGGGGAGGAACAGATACGCAGTATTTT

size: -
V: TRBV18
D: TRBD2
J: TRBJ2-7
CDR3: CASSPPKLLAGGDEQYF
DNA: TGTGCCAGCTCACCACCCAAACTACTAGCGGGAGGGGACGAGCAGTACTTC

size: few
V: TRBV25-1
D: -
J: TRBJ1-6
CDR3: CASSEGLSPLHF
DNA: TGTGCCAGCAGTGAAGGGCTTTCACCCCTCCACTTT

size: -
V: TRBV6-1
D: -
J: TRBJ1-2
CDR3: CASSEAWEGYGYTF
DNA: TGTGCCAGCAGTGAGGCATGGGAGGGCTATGGCTACACCTTC

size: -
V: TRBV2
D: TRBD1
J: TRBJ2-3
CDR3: CASSRTGGADTQYF
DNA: TGTGCCAGCAGCCGGACAGGGGGCGCCGATACGCAGTATTTT

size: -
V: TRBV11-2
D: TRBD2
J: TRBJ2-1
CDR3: CASSLNLAGAGNEQFF
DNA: TGTGCCAGCAGCTTAAATCTAGCGGGAGCTGGCAATGAGCAGTTCTTC

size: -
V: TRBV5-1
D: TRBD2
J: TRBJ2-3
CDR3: CASSRSGDLTDTQYF
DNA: TGCGCCAGCAGCCGCAGCGGGGACCTCACAGATACGCAGTATTTT

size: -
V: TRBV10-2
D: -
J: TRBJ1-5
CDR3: CASSHGSENQPQHF
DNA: TGCGCCAGCAGTCACGGGTCCGAGAATCAGCCCCAGCATTTT

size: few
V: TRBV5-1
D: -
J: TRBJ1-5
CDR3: CASSLAVNQPQHF
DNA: TGCGCCAGCAGCTTGGCAGTGAATCAGCCCCAGCATTTT

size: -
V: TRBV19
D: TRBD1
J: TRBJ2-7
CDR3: CASRGTGSYEQYF
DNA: TGTGCCAGTAGAGGGACAGGGTCCTACGAGCAGTACTTC

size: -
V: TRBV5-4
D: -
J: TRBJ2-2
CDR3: CASSLSGTGELFF
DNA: TGTGCCAGCAGCTTATCAGGCACCGGGGAGCTGTTTTTT

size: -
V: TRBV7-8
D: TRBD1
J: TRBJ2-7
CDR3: CASSLQGSAYEQYF
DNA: TGTGCCAGCAGTTTACAGGGGAGCGCCTACGAGCAGTACTTC

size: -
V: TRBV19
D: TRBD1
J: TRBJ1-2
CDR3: CASSKDRVGFYGYTF
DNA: TGTGCCAGTAGTAAAGACAGGGTCGGCTTCTACGGCTACACCTTC

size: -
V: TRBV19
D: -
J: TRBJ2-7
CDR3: CASSTYKEQYF
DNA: TGTGCCAGTAGTACCTATAAAGAGCAGTACTTC

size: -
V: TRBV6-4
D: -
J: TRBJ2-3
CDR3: CASSDSSQGYPSDTQYF
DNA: TGTGCCAGCAGTGACTCTTCCCAGGGCTATCCATCAGATACGCAGTATTTT

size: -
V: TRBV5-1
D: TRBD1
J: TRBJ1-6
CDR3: CASSPPGQGNSPLHF
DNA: TGCGCCAGCAGCCCACCGGGACAGGGTAATTCACCCCTCCACTTT

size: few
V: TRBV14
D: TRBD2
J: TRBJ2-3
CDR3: CASSQDFGLAGVADTQYF
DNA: TGTGCCAGCAGCCAAGATTTTGGCCTAGCGGGAGTAGCAGATACGCAGTATTTT

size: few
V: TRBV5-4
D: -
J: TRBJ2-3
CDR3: CASTSGLSSDADTQYF
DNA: TGTGCCAGCACCTCTGGCCTCTCTAGCGACGCAGATACGCAGTATTTT

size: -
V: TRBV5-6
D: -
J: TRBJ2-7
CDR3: CASNLLGYEQYF
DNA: TGTGCCAGCAACCTACTAGGCTACGAGCAGTACTTC

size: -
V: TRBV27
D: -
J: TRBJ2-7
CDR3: CASSARAEGRYAGQYF
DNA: TGTGCCAGCAGTGCCCGAGCGGAGGGGCGTTACGCGGGGCAGTACTTC

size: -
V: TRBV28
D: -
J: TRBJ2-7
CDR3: CASNSGTAGYEQYF
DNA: TGTGCCAGTAACTCGGGGACGGCGGGATACGAGCAGTACTTC

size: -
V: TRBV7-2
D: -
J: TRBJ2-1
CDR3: CASSLVQVNEQFF
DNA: TGTGCCAGCAGCTTAGTCCAGGTCAATGAGCAGTTCTTC

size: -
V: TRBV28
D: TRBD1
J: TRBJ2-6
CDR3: CASSFQGASGANVLTF
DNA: TGTGCCAGCAGTTTCCAGGGGGCATCTGGGGCCAACGTCCTGACTTTC

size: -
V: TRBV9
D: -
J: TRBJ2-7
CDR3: CASSVGTGEQYF
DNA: TGTGCCAGCAGCGTGGGTACGGGCGAGCAGTACTTC

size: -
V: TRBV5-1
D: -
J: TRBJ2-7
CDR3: CASSSLAGSSYEQYF
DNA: TGCGCCAGCAGCTCCCTGGCGGGGAGCTCCTACGAGCAGTACTTC